The 30 T cell receptor beta chains below were found in one sample sequenced in a study of control samples from healthy donors and cancer patients. Only in-frame clones appear in the TCRdb table, and some are missing; sequencing was by immunoSEQ multiplex PCR. The sample has tens of thousands of clones; nearly 90% are singletons. The sample consisted of PBMCs. These receptors were obtained from a man aged 55 to 70 with colorectal cancer.

The chain is built from TRBV7-2 and TRBJ2-3; TRBD2 matches at 8 bases. CDR3 length: 14 residues. Germline V lookup: CDR1 SGHTA, CDR2 FQGNSA. V was clipped by 8 bases and J by 6 bases; unmatched bases: 10. CDR3 amino acids: CASGLRGGHDTQYF. The CDR3 DNA reads as TGTGCCAGCGGATTACGGGGGGGGCATGATACGCAGTATTTT.

This chain connects TRBV5-4 to TRBJ1-6; 7 bases are a match to TRBD1. The CDR3 has 15 amino acids. From germline, CDR1 is SGHNT and CDR2 YYREEE (reference sequence). The ends lost 4 bases at V and 6 bases at J; junction bases unmatched: 7. The CDR3 region has the DNA TGTGCCAGCAGCACCGGGACAGTGGTTAATTCACCCCTCCACTTT. Protein: CASSTGTVVNSPLHF. Full variable domain (rest looked up from reference TRBV5-4 and TRBJ1-6): ETGVTQSPTHLIKTRGQQVTLRCSSQSGHNTVSWYQQALGQGPQFIFQYYREEENGRGNFPPRFSGLQFPNYSSELNVNALELDDSALYLCASSTGTVVNSPLHFGNGTRLTVT.

The V call is TRBV30, the J call TRBJ2-3; 9 nucleotides align to TRBD2. Germline trimming cut 0 bases from V and 6 bases from J; bases unmatched to any gene: 10. CDR3 length equals 16 residues. CDR1 is GTSNPN and CDR2 is SVGIG in the germline V gene (reference sequence). CDR3 sequence: CAWSVKAGGLLDTQYF. DNA for the CDR3: TGTGCCTGGAGTGTGAAAGCGGGGGGCCTCCTGGATACGCAGTATTTT. The whole variable domain, filled in from reference TRBV30 and TRBJ2-3, reads SQTIHQWPATLVQPVGSPLSLECTVEGTSNPNLYWYRQAAGRGLQLLFYSVGIGQISSEVPQNLSASRPQDRQFILSSKKLLLSDSGFYLCAWSVKAGGLLDTQYFGPGTRLTVL.

The chain employs TRBV25-1 and TRBJ2-7; D not resolved. CDR3 length: 13 amino acids. V was pared by 5 bases and J by 2 bases, with 10 bases between. CDR1 and CDR2 from the germline V gene are MGHDK and SYGVNS. The CDR3 DNA reads TGTGCCAGCAGTAGGACCCCCCCCTACGAGCAGTACTTC. It translates to CASSRTPPYEQYF.

This clone came up once. The chain has TRBV20-1 and TRBJ2-3; tentatively, D is TRBD1 or TRBD2 (5 bases each). In germline, CDR1 is DFQATT, CDR2 SNEGSKA (reference sequence). CDR3 length equals 12 residues. Between the trimmed V and J ends, which lost 3 bases and 6 bases, there was a span of 10 bases. The CDR3 sequence: CSASPREDTQYF. The CDR3, as DNA: TGCAGTGCTAGTCCCAGGGAGGATACGCAGTATTTT.

This CDR3 is CASSPGPGGPQETQYF. The CDR3 bases are TGTGCCAGCAGCCCCGGTCCAGGAGGGCCTCAAGAGACCCAGTACTTC. The rearrangement joins TRBV9 to TRBJ2-5; possibly TRBD2 for D (6 bases). V lost 4 bases to trimming and J lost 2 bases, with 18 bases between them. This CDR3 has 16 residues. CDR1 and CDR2 from the germline V gene are SGDLS and YYNGEE.

V gene TRBV2 combines with J gene TRBJ2-2; 8 bases match TRBD1. The V gene end was trimmed by 8 bases and the J gene end by 2 bases; junction bases not matched to a gene: 7. Germline V gene sequence: CDR1 SNHLY, CDR2 FYNNEI. This CDR3 is 15 amino acids long. CDR3 bases: TGTGCCAGCCGACAGACAGGGGCTAACACCGGGGAGCTGTTTTTT. Amino acid sequence: CASRQTGANTGELFF.

V and J are TRBV6-6 and TRBJ1-1; the match to TRBD1 covers 8 bases. J was trimmed by 1 base and V by 0 bases; bases with no gene match: 4. The CDR3 extends over 16 amino acids. Germline lookup yields CDR1 MNHNY and CDR2 SVGAGI (reference sequence). The CDR3 DNA is TGTGCCAGCAGTTACTCGACGACAGGGGCGAACACTGAAGCTTTCTTT. Translated, it gives CASSYSTTGANTEAFF.

The chain has TRBV9 and TRBJ2-1; TRBD1 might be the D (5 bases). The CDR3 has 14 amino acids. Germline assignment: CDR1 SGDLS and CDR2 YYNGEE. V lost 0 bases, J lost 7 bases, and 11 bases lay in between. The DNA of the CDR3 is TGTGCCAGCAGCGTAGTAGGCAGGGCAAATGAGCAGTTCTTC. It yields the protein CASSVVGRANEQFF. Based on the CDR3 plus reference TRBV9 and TRBJ2-1, the full variable domain is DSGVTQTPKHLITATGQRVTLRCSPRSGDLSVYWYQQSLDQGLQFLIQYYNGEERAKGNILERFSAQQFPDLHSELNLSSLELGDSALYFCASSVVGRANEQFFGPGTRLTVL.

The genes are TRBV11-2 and TRBJ1-5; TRBD1 matches at 9 bases. The trim removed 3 bases at V and 6 bases at J, leaving 6 bases unmatched. Germline CDR1 is SGHAT and CDR2 is FQNNGV. This CDR3 comprises 15 residues. In nucleotides, the CDR3 is TGTGCCAGCAGCTTCCGGACAGGGGCTGGTCAGCCCCAGCATTTT. Translating gives CASSFRTGAGQPQHF.

This sequence joins TRBV6-5 and TRBJ1-1; TRBD1 is a possible D gene (5 bases). V lost 7 bases, J lost 1 base, and 10 bases lay in between. The CDR3 loop spans 13 amino acids. Germline V gives CDR1 MNHEY, CDR2 SVGAGI. This CDR3 reads CASIVQENTEAFF. The CDR3 region has the DNA TGTGCCAGCATTGTACAGGAGAACACTGAAGCTTTCTTT.

V gene TRBV7-2 combines with J gene TRBJ1-1; 8 bases map to TRBD1. CDR1 is SGHTA and CDR2 is FQGNSA in the germline V gene. This CDR3 contains 15 residues. V lost 1 base and J lost 10; bases outside the gene matches: 11. The CDR3 coding sequence is TGTGCCAGCAGCTTAGGACTTCAGGGGGCGCTAGGAGCTTTCTTT. Translating it yields CASSLGLQGALGAFF.

V usage is TRBV18 and J usage is TRBJ1-2; D gene ambiguous. Trimming shortened V by 0 bases and J by 1 base, and 9 bases separated the two germline ends. CDR3 length: 15 amino acids. The germline gives CDR1 KGHSH, CDR2 LQKENI. This CDR3 reads CASSPPSGFNYGYTF. The CDR3 DNA sequence: TGTGCCAGCTCACCACCGTCCGGCTTTAACTATGGCTACACCTTC.

This chain joins TRBV25-1 and TRBJ1-3; D gene uncertain. The V end was cut by 2 bases, the J end by 10 bases, with 15 bases between. This CDR3 comprises 14 residues. Germline CDR1 and CDR2: MGHDK and SYGVNS. The CDR3 coding sequence is TGTGCCAGCAGTGAAAAGGGCTTTGGAGCGACCATATATTTT. Amino acid sequence: CASSEKGFGATIYF.

The chain employs TRBV28 and TRBJ1-2; perhaps TRBD1 as D (6 bases). This CDR3 has 15 amino acids. Trimming left V 7 bases short and J 4 bases short, with 19 bases between. Germline V gene lookup returns CDR1 MDHEN and CDR2 SYDVKM. The CDR3: CASIHFQGWGYGYTF. CDR3 DNA: TGTGCCAGCATTCACTTTCAGGGGTGGGGCTATGGCTACACCTTC.

This chain joins TRBV5-1 and TRBJ1-6, with D perhaps matching TRBD1 (5 bases). Germline CDR1 SGHRS, CDR2 YFSETQ. The CDR3 has 14 residues. Trimming took 0 bases from V and 8 from J, leaving 9 bases between them. DNA of the CDR3: TGCGCCAGCAGCTTGGGAGGCAGGGATTCACCCCTCCACTTT. Its translation: CASSLGGRDSPLHF.

The chain employs TRBV19 and TRBJ1-1; TRBD1 is a possible D gene (6 bases). V was pared by 0 bases and J by 6 bases, with 14 bases between. In germline, CDR1 is LNHDA, CDR2 SQIVND (reference sequence). The CDR3 spans 15 residues. CDR3 sequence reads: CASSIDNRAVAEAFF. CDR3 DNA sequence: TGTGCCAGTAGTATAGATAACAGGGCGGTCGCTGAAGCTTTCTTT.

This clone was counted between two and nine times. The chain recombines TRBV6-5 with TRBJ2-1; unclear D gene. The CDR3 has 12 residues. Germline V gene data show CDR1 as MNHEY and CDR2 as SVGAGI. The V gene lost 6 bases and the J gene lost 4 bases, with 7 bases spanning the gap. The CDR3 is CASSLGYNEQFF. DNA for the CDR3: TGTGCCAGCAGCCTGGGGTACAATGAGCAGTTCTTC.

The chain recombines TRBV28 with TRBJ1-1; TRBD1 agrees at 7 bases. CDR1 is MDHEN, CDR2 SYDVKM, per germline. V lost 6 bases to trimming and J lost 0 bases; unmatched junction nucleotides: 4. This CDR3 is built from 14 residues. The CDR3 reads CASRLGQMNTEAFF. The CDR3 region has the DNA TGTGCCAGCAGGCTGGGACAGATGAACACTGAAGCTTTCTTT.

The genes are TRBV2 and TRBJ1-2; D is uncertain. The CDR3 sequence is 10 residues long. In germline, CDR1 is SNHLY, CDR2 FYNNEI. The V gene lost 4 bases and the J gene lost 5 bases, with 2 bases spanning the gap. CDR3 nucleotides: TGTGCCAGCAGTGGGTATGGCTACACCTTC. The encoded protein is CASSGYGYTF.

The J gene is TRBJ2-7, the V gene TRBV12-3 or TRBV12-4; D may be TRBD1 (5 bases). This CDR3 contains 13 residues. V gave up 0 bases and J gave up 5 bases, with 8 bases separating them. CDR3 bases: TGTGCCAGCAGTTTAGCGGGGCAACACGAGCAGTACTTC. Residues: CASSLAGQHEQYF.

The V call is TRBV11-3, the J call TRBJ2-1; 8 nucleotides line up with TRBD2. This CDR3 is built from 16 residues. The germline V gene encodes CDR1 SGHNT and CDR2 YENEEA. Trimming removed 3 bases from V and 3 bases from J; junction bases left unmatched: 7. In DNA form, the CDR3 reads TGTGCCAGCAGCTTTGGCACTAGCGGACTCTACAATGAGCAGTTCTTC. Amino acid sequence: CASSFGTSGLYNEQFF.

V is TRBV28 and J is TRBJ2-5, with unresolved D. Trimming removed 5 bases at V and 6 bases at J, with 16 bases between. The germline V gene encodes CDR1 MDHEN and CDR2 SYDVKM. The CDR3 length is 14 residues. CDR3 sequence (DNA): TGTGCCAGCAGTCCGACCGGGCCCACAAAGACCCAGTACTTC. It yields the protein CASSPTGPTKTQYF.

The V and J genes are TRBV18 and TRBJ1-1; D is ambiguous. Germline assignment: CDR1 KGHSH and CDR2 LQKENI. V lost 4 bases, J lost 7 bases, and 19 bases lay in between. The CDR3 is made up of 15 amino acids. The CDR3 region has the DNA TGTGCCAGCTCACTGATCAGGCCCTCAGAGGGTGAAGCTTTCTTT. Encoded protein: CASSLIRPSEGEAFF.

The chain couples TRBV30 to TRBJ2-7; TRBD1 or TRBD2 may be the D gene (6 bases each). The CDR3 is 11 residues long. The V end was cut by 4 bases, the J end by 6 bases, with 10 bases between. Germline V gives CDR1 GTSNPN, CDR2 SVGIG (reference sequence). CDR3 DNA: TGTGCCTGGAACAGGGAGGCCGAGCAGTACTTC. This sequence encodes CAWNREAEQYF.

The chain carries TRBV3-1 (or the pseudogene TRBV3-2) and TRBJ2-2; 10 positions agree with TRBD2. This CDR3 spans 14 amino acids. CDR1 is LGHDT and CDR2 is YNNKEL in the germline V gene (reference sequence). V shed 6 bases and J 6 bases; nucleotides not matched to a gene: 4. CDR3 sequence (DNA): TGTGCCAGCAGACCTAGCGGGGGCCCCGGGGAGCTGTTTTTT. Translating gives CASRPSGGPGELFF.

This chain uses TRBV2 with TRBJ1-1; the D is unclear. The CDR3 covers 12 residues. Trimming removed 5 bases from V and 0 bases from J, with 4 bases in between. Germline V gives CDR1 SNHLY, CDR2 FYNNEI. CDR3 sequence reads: CASSLLNTEAFF. As DNA, the CDR3 is TGTGCCAGCAGTCTTCTGAACACTGAAGCTTTCTTT.

The rearrangement links TRBV18 to TRBJ2-7, with 8 bases lining up with TRBD1. Germline values: CDR1 KGHSH, CDR2 LQKENI. CDR3 length equals 13 residues. The V segment lost 1 base and the J segment 7 bases; nucleotides outside the gene matches: 3. The CDR3 protein is CASSPRRQGEQYF. The CDR3 bases are TGTGCCAGCTCACCACGTCGACAGGGGGAGCAGTACTTC.

The chain joins TRBV30 to TRBJ2-2; D possibly matches TRBD1 or TRBD2 (6 bases each). There are 16 residues in the CDR3. Germline CDR1 reads GTSNPN; CDR2 reads SVGIG (reference sequence). Trimming removed 6 bases from V and 1 base from J, with 18 bases in between. The CDR3, as DNA: TGTGCCTGCCGAGGGGGGCGGGCAAGGAACACCGGGGAGCTGTTTTTT. As protein: CACRGGRARNTGELFF.

This clone was detected only once. This chain joins TRBV2 and TRBJ2-7; 8 nucleotides agree with TRBD2. The V segment lost 7 bases and the J segment 0 bases; nucleotides outside the gene matches: 5. There are 14 residues in the CDR3. In germline, CDR1 is SNHLY, CDR2 FYNNEI. The CDR3 spells CASILSGNSYEQYF. The CDR3 bases are TGTGCCAGCATCCTTAGCGGGAACTCCTACGAGCAGTACTTC.